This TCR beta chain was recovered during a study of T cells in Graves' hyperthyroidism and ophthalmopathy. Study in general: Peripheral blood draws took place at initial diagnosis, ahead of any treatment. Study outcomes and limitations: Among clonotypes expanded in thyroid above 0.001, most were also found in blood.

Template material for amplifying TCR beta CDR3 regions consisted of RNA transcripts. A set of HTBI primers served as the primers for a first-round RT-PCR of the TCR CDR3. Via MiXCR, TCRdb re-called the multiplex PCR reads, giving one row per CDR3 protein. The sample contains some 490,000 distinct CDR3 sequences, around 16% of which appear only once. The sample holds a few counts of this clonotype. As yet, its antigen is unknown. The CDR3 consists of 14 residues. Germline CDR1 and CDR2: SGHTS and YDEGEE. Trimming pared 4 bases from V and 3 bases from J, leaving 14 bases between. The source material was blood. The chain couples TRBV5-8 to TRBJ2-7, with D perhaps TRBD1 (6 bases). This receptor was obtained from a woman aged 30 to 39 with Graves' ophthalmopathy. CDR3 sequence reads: CASSPPGQSYEQYF. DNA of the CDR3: TGTGCCAGCAGCCCCCCGGGACAAAGCTACGAGCAGTACTTC.